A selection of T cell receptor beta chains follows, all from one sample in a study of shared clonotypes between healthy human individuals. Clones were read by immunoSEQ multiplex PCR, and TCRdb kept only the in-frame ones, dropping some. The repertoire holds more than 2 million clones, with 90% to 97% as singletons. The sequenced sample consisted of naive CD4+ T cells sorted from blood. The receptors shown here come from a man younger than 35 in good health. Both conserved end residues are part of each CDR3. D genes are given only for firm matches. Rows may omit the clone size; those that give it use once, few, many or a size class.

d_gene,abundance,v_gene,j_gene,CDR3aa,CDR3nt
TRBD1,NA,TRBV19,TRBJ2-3,CASSGTGVTDTQYF,TGTGCCAGTAGTGGGACAGGGGTGACAGATACGCAGTATTTT
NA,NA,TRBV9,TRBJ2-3,CASSVSGTSTDTQYF,TGTGCCAGCAGCGTTAGCGGAACTAGCACAGATACGCAGTATTTT
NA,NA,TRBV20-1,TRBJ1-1,CSARRSTEAFF,TGCAGTGCTAGACGTAGCACTGAAGCTTTCTTT
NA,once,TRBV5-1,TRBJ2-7,CASSAPGGNEQYF,TGCGCCAGCAGCGCCCCAGGGGGGAACGAGCAGTACTTC
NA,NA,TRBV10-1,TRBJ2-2,CASSESQGNTGELFF,TGCGCCAGCAGTGAGTCACAGGGGAACACCGGGGAGCTGTTTTTT
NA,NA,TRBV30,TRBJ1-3,CAWSVPPSLGNTIYF,TGTGCCTGGAGTGTACCTCCCTCCCTCGGAAACACCATATATTTT
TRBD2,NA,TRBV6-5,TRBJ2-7,CASSYSGLASYEQYF,TGTGCCAGCAGTTACTCGGGACTAGCGTCGTACGAGCAGTACTTC
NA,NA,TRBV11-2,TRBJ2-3,CASSLGQLPGFTDTQYF,TGTGCCAGCAGCTTAGGACAGCTACCGGGTTTTACAGATACGCAGTATTTT
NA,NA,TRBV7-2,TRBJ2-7,CASRREGFGEQYF,TGTGCCAGCAGAAGAGAGGGGTTCGGCGAGCAGTACTTC
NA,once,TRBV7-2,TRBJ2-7,CASSQDRVSNEQYF,TGCGCCAGCAGCCAAGACCGGGTTTCCAACGAGCAGTACTTC
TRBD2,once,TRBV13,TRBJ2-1,CASSSRLASGSLNEQFF,TGTGCCAGCAGCTCTCGACTTGCTAGCGGGAGTCTTAATGAGCAGTTCTTC
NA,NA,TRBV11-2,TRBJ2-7,CASSRSSEQYF,TGTGCCAGCAGCCGCTCCTCTGAGCAGTACTTC
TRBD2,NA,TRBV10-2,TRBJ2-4,CASSTPRGGTQNIQYF,TGCGCCAGCAGTACCCCCCGGGGGGGTACTCAAAACATTCAGTACTTC
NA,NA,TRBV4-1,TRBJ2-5,CASSQDKGPQETQYF,TGCGCCAGCAGCCAAGACAAGGGCCCCCAAGAGACCCAGTACTTC
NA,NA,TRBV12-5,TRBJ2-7,CASGLVRLQSSASSYEQYF,TGTGCTAGTGGTTTGGTACGGCTTCAGAGTAGCGCGAGCTCCTACGAGCAGTACTTC
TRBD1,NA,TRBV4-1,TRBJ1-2,CASSTGTGTPRGYTF,TGCGCCAGCAGCACCGGGACAGGGACTCCTAGGGGCTACACCTTC
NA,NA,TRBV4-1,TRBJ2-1,CASSQGTGPYNEQFF,TGCGCCAGCAGCCAAGGGACTGGTCCTTACAATGAGCAGTTCTTC
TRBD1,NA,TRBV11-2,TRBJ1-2,CASSPSQGILYGYTF,TGTGCCAGCAGCCCATCACAGGGGATCCTATACGGCTACACCTTC
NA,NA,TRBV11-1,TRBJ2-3,CASSFRRYETDTQYF,TGTGCCAGCAGCTTTAGACGGTATGAAACAGATACGCAGTATTTT
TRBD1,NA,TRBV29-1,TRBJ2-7,CSARQGTYEQYF,TGCAGCGCTAGACAGGGAACCTACGAGCAGTACTTC
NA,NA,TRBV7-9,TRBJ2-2,CASSLGGSTGELFF,TGTGCCAGCAGCTTAGGTGGGAGTACCGGGGAGCTGTTTTTT
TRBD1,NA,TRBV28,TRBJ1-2,CASSEQGWGNGYTF,TGTGCCAGCAGCGAACAGGGGTGGGGTAATGGCTACACCTTC
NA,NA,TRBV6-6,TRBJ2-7,CASSTSDGPPFYEQYF,TGTGCCAGCAGTACCTCGGACGGACCCCCTTTTTACGAGCAGTACTTC
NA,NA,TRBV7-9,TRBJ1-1,CASSGAGVSEAFF,TGTGCCAGCAGTGGCGCAGGGGTCTCTGAAGCTTTCTTT
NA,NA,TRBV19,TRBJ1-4,CASSKGDLSTNEKLFF,TGTGCCAGTAGTAAGGGGGACTTATCAACTAATGAAAAACTGTTTTTT
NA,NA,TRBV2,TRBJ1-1,CASSSDPNTEAFF,TGTGCCAGCAGTTCGGACCCGAACACTGAAGCTTTCTTT
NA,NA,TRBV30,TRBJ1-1,CAWTSDSPEAFF,TGTGCCTGGACCTCTGACAGCCCTGAAGCTTTCTTT
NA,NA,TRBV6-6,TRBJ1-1,CASSYSDGTNTEAFF,TGTGCCAGCAGTTACTCGGACGGTACGAACACTGAAGCTTTCTTT
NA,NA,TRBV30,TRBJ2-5,CAWKRPAAQWETQYF,TGTGCCTGGAAAAGGCCGGCAGCCCAATGGGAGACCCAGTACTTC
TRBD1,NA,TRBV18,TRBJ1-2,CASSPGTGENYGYTF,TGTGCCAGCTCACCCGGGACAGGGGAAAACTATGGCTACACCTTC
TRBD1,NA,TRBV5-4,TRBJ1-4,CASSLGLLQGTNEKLFF,TGTGCCAGCAGCTTGGGCCTCCTACAGGGGACTAATGAAAAACTGTTTTTT
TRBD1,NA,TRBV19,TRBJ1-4,CASSQGQSNEKLFF,TGTGCCAGTAGTCAGGGACAGAGTAATGAAAAACTGTTTTTT
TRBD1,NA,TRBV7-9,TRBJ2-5,CASSSSRDRAFPETQYF,TGTGCCAGCAGCTCTTCCCGGGACAGAGCCTTTCCAGAGACCCAGTACTTC
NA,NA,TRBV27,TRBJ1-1,CASSFGQNTEAFF,TGTGCCAGCAGTTTTGGTCAGAACACTGAAGCTTTCTTT
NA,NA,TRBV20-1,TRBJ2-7,CSASSGSSYDF,TGCAGTGCTAGCTCGGGGTCTAGCTATGACTTC
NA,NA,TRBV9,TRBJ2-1,CASSVEGGLRRVASYNEQFF,TGTGCCAGCAGCGTAGAGGGGGGTTTGAGAAGGGTGGCCTCCTACAATGAGCAGTTCTTC
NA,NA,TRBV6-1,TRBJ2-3,CASSVLGPTDTQYF,TGTGCCAGCAGTGTCTTAGGACCCACAGATACGCAGTATTTT